These T cell receptor beta chains were read from a single sample in a study of OX40 agonist ivuxolimab in advanced cancers. TCRdb's table, derived via immunoSEQ multiplex PCR, lists solely in-frame clones and lacks some. The data hold about 110,000 clones, with more than 70% observed a single time. The source was CD4+ or CD8+ T cells sorted from blood, collected in a trial of the OX40 agonist ivuxolimab. The source of these receptors is an adult with an advanced solid tumor such as melanoma, head and neck, liver or kidney cancer. The CDR3 runs from the conserved cysteine through the conserved F or W. D genes are given only for firm matches. Size is omitted from some rows. Given values are once, few, many or a class for expanded clones.

J,D,size,V,CDR3,DNA
TRBJ1-1,TRBD1,.,TRBV27,CASSKQGGTEAFF,TGTGCCAGCAGTAAACAGGGGGGCACTGAAGCTTTCTTT
TRBJ2-6,.,.,TRBV11-2,CASSLGNSGANVLTF,TGTGCCAGCAGCTTAGGGAACTCTGGGGCCAACGTCCTGACTTTC
TRBJ1-1,.,.,TRBV5-8,CASSSSMDTEAFF,TGTGCCAGCAGCTCTTCAATGGACACTGAAGCTTTCTTT
TRBJ2-6,TRBD1,.,TRBV18,CASSPRTGDRSGANVLTF,TGTGCCAGCTCACCCCGCACAGGGGATCGCTCTGGGGCCAACGTCCTGACTTTC
TRBJ2-1,TRBD1,once,TRBV7-2,CASSLRSTGWDNEQFF,TGTGCCAGCAGCTTACGCTCGACAGGGTGGGACAATGAGCAGTTCTTC
TRBJ2-3,.,.,TRBV7-9,CASSFLRGAQGDTQYF,TGTGCCAGCAGCTTTCTTCGGGGGGCGCAGGGAGATACGCAGTATTTT
TRBJ2-7,.,.,TRBV5-1,CASMVASGENEQYF,TGCGCCAGCATGGTGGCATCGGGTGAGAACGAGCAGTACTTC
TRBJ2-1,.,.,TRBV28,CASSFPSYNEQFF,TGTGCCAGCAGTTTTCCCAGCTACAATGAGCAGTTCTTC
TRBJ1-3,TRBD1,.,TRBV7-2,CASSFAPTGGSGNTIYF,TGTGCCAGCAGCTTTGCCCCGACAGGGGGCTCTGGAAACACCATATATTTT
TRBJ1-1,.,.,TRBV28,CASSLSQMNTEAFF,TGTGCCAGCAGTTTATCCCAGATGAACACTGAAGCTTTCTTT
TRBJ1-1,.,.,TRBV7-6,CASSKQQGVRNTEAFF,TGTGCCAGCAGCAAGCAACAGGGAGTTCGTAACACTGAAGCTTTCTTT
TRBJ1-5,TRBD1,.,TRBV28,CASSSWDRGPPWQHF,TGTGCCAGCAGCTCCTGGGACAGGGGCCCCCCCTGGCAGCATTTT
TRBJ2-2,.,.,TRBV5-4,CASSLQGRSGELFF,TGTGCCAGCAGCTTACAAGGGAGGTCCGGGGAGCTGTTTTTT
TRBJ2-7,.,.,TRBV6-5,CASSPGFTISYEQYF,TGTGCCAGCAGTCCAGGGTTTACTATTTCCTACGAGCAGTACTTC
TRBJ2-2,TRBD2,.,TRBV2,CASTLLSGRGTGELFF,TGTGCCAGCACCTTATTGAGCGGGAGGGGCACCGGGGAGCTGTTTTTT
TRBJ2-5,.,.,TRBV10-3,CAISGGYQETQYF,TGTGCCATCAGTGGGGGGTACCAAGAGACCCAGTACTTC
TRBJ2-7,.,.,TRBV27,CASRPWASDEQYF,TGTGCCAGCAGGCCATGGGCGAGTGACGAGCAGTACTTC
TRBJ2-1,TRBD2,.,TRBV6-1,CASSLGLAGSEGEFF,TGTGCCAGCAGTCTAGGACTAGCGGGAAGTGAGGGGGAGTTCTTC
TRBJ2-2,TRBD1,.,TRBV6-5,CASTEDRDAGELFF,TGTGCCAGCACGGAGGACAGGGACGCCGGGGAGCTGTTTTTT
TRBJ2-3,TRBD2,once,TRBV5-1,CASSSLAGGRTSTDTQYF,TGCGCCAGCAGCTCATTAGCGGGAGGTAGGACTAGCACAGATACGCAGTATTTT
TRBJ1-3,.,.,TRBV7-2,CASSSDSSGNTIYF,TGTGCCAGCAGCTCGGACAGTTCTGGAAACACCATATATTTT
TRBJ2-1,.,.,TRBV18,CASSQDQHNEQFF,TGTGCCAGCTCACAGGACCAACACAATGAGCAGTTCTTC
TRBJ2-3,.,.,TRBV30,CAWSGDFGTDTQYF,TGTGCCTGGAGTGGAGACTTCGGCACAGATACGCAGTATTTT
TRBJ2-7,TRBD1,few,TRBV2,CASSTGQGSTYEQYF,TGTGCCAGCAGTACCGGACAGGGGTCAACCTACGAGCAGTACTTC
TRBJ2-7,.,.,TRBV7-2,CASRLNALGDEQYF,TGTGCCAGCAGGTTAAACGCCCTGGGAGATGAGCAGTACTTC
TRBJ2-7,.,few,TRBV5-1,CASRLRPTYEQYF,TGCGCCAGCAGGCTAAGACCAACCTACGAGCAGTACTTC
TRBJ2-5,TRBD1,.,TRBV7-2,CASSILGQGAGETQYF,TGTGCCAGCAGCATCCTGGGACAGGGGGCTGGGGAGACCCAGTACTTC
TRBJ2-3,.,.,TRBV11-2,CASSPGTAGGTQYF,TGTGCCAGCAGCCCCGGGACAGCCGGGGGTACGCAGTATTTT
TRBJ1-5,.,.,TRBV27,CASSLKPAGHQPQHF,TGTGCCAGCAGTTTAAAACCGGCGGGACATCAGCCCCAGCATTTT
TRBJ1-6,.,.,TRBV5-5,CASSQGTANSPLHF,TGTGCCAGCAGCCAGGGAACAGCAAATTCACCCCTCCACTTT
TRBJ1-1,TRBD1,once,TRBV14,CASSPDRLSAFF,TGTGCCAGCAGCCCGGACAGGCTGTCAGCTTTCTTT
TRBJ2-1,TRBD2,.,TRBV30,CAWGGSSYNEQFF,TGTGCCTGGGGCGGGAGCTCCTACAATGAGCAGTTCTTC
TRBJ2-3,.,.,TRBV5-8,CASSLEGGSTDTQYF,TGTGCCAGCAGCTTGGAAGGGGGTAGCACAGATACGCAGTATTTT
TRBJ2-6,TRBD1,.,TRBV11-2,CASSPPTGGVSGANVLTF,TGTGCCAGCAGCCCACCAACAGGGGGCGTCTCTGGGGCCAACGTCCTGACTTTC
TRBJ1-5,.,.,TRBV6-6,CASSYGGNQPQHF,TGTGCCAGCAGTTACGGGGGCAATCAGCCCCAGCATTTT
TRBJ2-2,.,few,TRBV10-3,CAISEPGLGGNTGELFF,TGTGCCATCAGTGAGCCCGGACTAGGGGGTAATACCGGGGAGCTGTTTTTT
TRBJ2-2,.,.,TRBV5-4,CASSHSRDMWTGELFF,TGTGCCAGCAGCCATTCCCGGGACATGTGGACCGGGGAGCTGTTTTTT
TRBJ1-6,.,.,TRBV5-1,CASSLELGASPLHF,TGCGCCAGCAGCTTGGAGTTGGGGGCTTCACCCCTCCACTTT
TRBJ2-3,.,.,TRBV4-3,CASLGSAEGTQYF,TGCGCCAGCCTCGGGAGTGCCGAAGGTACGCAGTATTTT
TRBJ2-2,.,.,TRBV11-3,CASSLDLSGGELFF,TGTGCCAGCAGCTTAGACCTCTCCGGAGGGGAGCTGTTTTTT
TRBJ1-5,.,.,TRBV19,CASSTGMRQPQHF,TGTGCCAGTAGTACCGGGATGAGGCAGCCCCAGCATTTT
TRBJ1-6,TRBD1,.,TRBV2,CASSGDRNSPLHF,TGTGCCAGCAGTGGGGACAGGAATTCACCCCTCCACTTT
TRBJ2-2,.,.,TRBV5-1,CASSPSVANTGELFF,TGCGCCAGCAGCCCTAGCGTCGCGAACACCGGGGAGCTGTTTTTT
TRBJ1-1,.,.,TRBV6-5,CASGQWAENTEAFF,TGTGCCAGCGGTCAATGGGCCGAGAACACTGAAGCTTTCTTT